This is a list of T cell receptor beta chains from one sample in a study of shared clonotypes between healthy human individuals. TCRdb keeps only in-frame clones here, not all; method: immunoSEQ multiplex PCR. The profile shows 150,000 to 200,000 clones, 66% of them singletons. The sample consisted of memory CD4+ T cells sorted from blood. These TCRs come from a man aged 25 to 40 in good health. The CDR3 runs from the conserved cysteine through the conserved F or W. A D gene is named only where the DNA matches it firmly. Clone size is given for some rows only: seen once, a few or many times, or a class if the clone is expanded.

size	J	V	D	DNA	CDR3
-	TRBJ2-5	TRBV10-1	TRBD2	TGCGCCAGCAGTCCTAGCGGCGCGGGGACCCAGTACTTC	CASSPSGAGTQYF
-	TRBJ2-7	TRBV27	-	TGTGCCAGCAGTTCAACCAGCGGGTCCTGGGGCTACTACGAGCAGTACTTC	CASSSTSGSWGYYEQYF
once	TRBJ2-3	TRBV11-2	TRBD2	TGTGCCAGCAGTCCCGGGACTAGCATATATACGCAGTATTTT	CASSPGTSIYTQYF
-	TRBJ1-1	TRBV28	-	TGTGCCAGCAGTTTGGCAGGACCCCAGATGGGCACTGAAGCTTTCTTT	CASSLAGPQMGTEAFF
-	TRBJ2-3	TRBV6-1	-	TGTGCCAGCAGTGTACGGTCGCAGGCGTTGAGCACAGATACGCAGTATTTT	CASSVRSQALSTDTQYF
-	TRBJ2-1	TRBV2	-	TGTGCCAGCGGCCCGTACAATGAGCAGTTCTTC	CASGPYNEQFF
-	TRBJ2-5	TRBV5-6	TRBD2	TGTGCCAGCAGCCCCTTGGGGGAGGGGACGGGTCAAGAGACCCAGTACTTC	CASSPLGEGTGQETQYF
few	TRBJ1-2	TRBV29-1	-	TGCAGCGTTGATTCGGGGGGCCAGGGCGGCTACACCTTC	CSVDSGGQGGYTF
few	TRBJ2-1	TRBV6-5	-	TGTGCCGTTCGGGGGACTCGCGGATCGGGGGAGTTCTTC	CAVRGTRGSGEFF
once	TRBJ1-1	TRBV25-1	-	TGTGCCAGCAGTGGACCCCTACAGGGTGGTGAAGCTTTCTTT	CASSGPLQGGEAFF
-	TRBJ2-7	TRBV2	TRBD1	TGTGCCAGCAGTGATTTGAAGGGGGCCCCCTACGAGCAGTACTTC	CASSDLKGAPYEQYF
-	TRBJ1-3	TRBV9	-	TGTGCCAGCAGCGTAGGATCGGGACTCAGGCCCACCATATATTTT	CASSVGSGLRPTIYF
few	TRBJ1-1	TRBV5-6	-	TGTGCCAGCAGCTCCCCTGGGAGGGACACTGAAGCTTTCTTT	CASSSPGRDTEAFF
once	TRBJ2-4	TRBV5-4	-	TGTGCCAGCAGCTTGATAGGGGCGGAAAACATTCAGTACTTC	CASSLIGAENIQYF
few	TRBJ2-7	TRBV11-2	-	TGTGCCAGCAGCTTAGATCAGGGAGACGAGCAGTACTTC	CASSLDQGDEQYF
-	TRBJ2-7	TRBV5-1	TRBD2	TGCGCCAGCACCTTAGCGGGAGCTTCCTACGAGCAGTACTTC	CASTLAGASYEQYF
-	TRBJ2-7	TRBV11-2	TRBD2	TGTGCCAGCAGCACCGGACTAGCGGGAACCTACGAGCAGTACTTC	CASSTGLAGTYEQYF
-	TRBJ2-1	TRBV11-1	TRBD2	TGTGCCAGCAGTACCTTCGGACTAGCGGAGCAGTTCTTC	CASSTFGLAEQFF
-	TRBJ2-1	TRBV5-1	-	TGCGCCAGCAGCCTGGGAGAGGTCTACAATGAGCAGTTCTTC	CASSLGEVYNEQFF
-	TRBJ2-2	TRBV29-1	TRBD2	TGCAGCGCCCATTTTCTTAGACTAGCGGGAGGGACCGGGGAGCTGTTTTTT	CSAHFLRLAGGTGELFF
-	TRBJ2-7	TRBV27	TRBD2	TGTGCCAGCAGGGAACCGGGACTAGCAGCCGAGCAGTACTTC	CASREPGLAAEQYF
few	TRBJ1-1	TRBV29-1	-	TGCAGCGTAGGAAGAGACATGAACACTGAAGCTTTCTTT	CSVGRDMNTEAFF
-	TRBJ2-6	TRBV19	TRBD2	TGTGCCAGTAGACCGGGGGGAGCGTCCGGGGCCAACGTCCTGACTTTC	CASRPGGASGANVLTF
-	TRBJ2-1	TRBV18	TRBD2	TGTGCCAGCTCACCCGGGACTAGCGGGAGTTATGAGCAGTTCTTC	CASSPGTSGSYEQFF
-	TRBJ2-3	TRBV11-2	-	TGTGCCAGCAGCTTATTTGCAGGGCAGAGCACAGATACGCAGTATTTT	CASSLFAGQSTDTQYF
-	TRBJ2-1	TRBV6-1	-	TGTGCCAGCAGTGGATTCCGGGACTGGGACAATGAGCAGTTCTTC	CASSGFRDWDNEQFF
-	TRBJ2-2	TRBV2	TRBD1	TGTGCCAGCAGCGATAGCCCCGGGACAGGGGTAACCGGGGAGCTGTTTTTT	CASSDSPGTGVTGELFF
-	TRBJ2-7	TRBV10-3	-	TGTGCCATCAGTGAGTCCGACACCGACTACTACGAGCAGTACTTC	CAISESDTDYYEQYF
-	TRBJ2-7	TRBV7-2	TRBD2	TGTGCCAGCAGCTCGACGGCTAGCGGGGCCTACGAGCAGTACTTC	CASSSTASGAYEQYF
-	TRBJ2-1	TRBV10-3	-	TGTGCCATCAGGGGGGGGGCCATAAGTGAGCAGTTCTTC	CAIRGGAISEQFF
-	TRBJ2-3	TRBV7-8	-	TGTGCCAGCAGCTTACGGGAGACGGGTTCAGATACGCAGTATTTT	CASSLRETGSDTQYF
-	TRBJ2-5	TRBV4-3	-	TGCGCCAGCAGCCAAGATCGAGCTGGCGAGACCCAGTACTTC	CASSQDRAGETQYF
-	TRBJ1-1	TRBV9	-	TGTGCCAGCAGCCCAGACGGCATGAACACTGAAGCTTTCTTT	CASSPDGMNTEAFF
-	TRBJ1-1	TRBV27	-	TGTGCCAGCAGTTTATGGAGGGGCACTGAAGCTTTCTTT	CASSLWRGTEAFF
-	TRBJ1-1	TRBV5-1	-	TGCGCCAGCAGCTTGGACAGATCTGCTGAAGCTTTCTTT	CASSLDRSAEAFF
-	TRBJ2-7	TRBV10-3	-	TGTGCCATCAGTGGGTCGGATAAACCGGGATACGAGCAGTACTTC	CAISGSDKPGYEQYF
-	TRBJ1-2	TRBV29-1	TRBD1	TGCAGCGTCAGGGGGGGCGGGAAGACTAACTATGGCTACACCTTC	CSVRGGGKTNYGYTF
-	TRBJ2-7	TRBV7-9	TRBD2	TGTGCCAGCAGCTTAGATCTAGCGGGCAGCTCCTACGAGCAGTACTTC	CASSLDLAGSSYEQYF
-	TRBJ2-1	TRBV7-8	-	TGTGCCAGCAGCCCGCAGGGCGGGCGGTACAATGAGCAGTTCTTC	CASSPQGGRYNEQFF
-	TRBJ1-2	TRBV5-4	TRBD1	TGTGCCAGCAGCTCACCGGGACAGGACATTCAGACCTATGGCTACACCTTC	CASSSPGQDIQTYGYTF